This TCR beta chain emerged from a study of beta chain features in type 1 diabetes. Study overall: Examined across all samples were about 99,000,000 sorted cells. Findings and limits, study-wide: Patients with Type 1 diabetes showed moderately but significantly shorter TCRB CDR3s in all four CD4+ subsets. Insertions were fewer and deletions more numerous at VDJ junctions in type 1 diabetes patients.

Sequencing targeted expressed TCRB transcripts, as all isolated RNA had been reverse transcribed. Some clones are missing from TCRdb's copy, which holds only in-frame ones; the method was immunoSEQ multiplex PCR. Of 280,000 or so clones in the sample, over 14% are singletons; the top ten hold less than 0.02%. This clone was seen a few times. Its antigen is undetermined. This same CDR3 is encoded by further DNA sequences in the sample. The germline V gene encodes CDR1 MNHEY and CDR2 SMNVEV (reference sequence). The CDR3 extends over 13 amino acids. Trimming took off 2 bases at V and 0 bases at J, with 3 bases between the two ends. A heparinised blood draw that averaged around 0.12 L was obtained once from each donor. Sorted populations were all over 95% pure.

The chain uses TRBV27 and TRBJ2-3, with unresolved D. The sample was naive CD4+ T cells from blood. The receptor was derived from a man between 18 and 35 years old with type 1 diabetes. The CDR3 region is CASSLLSTDTQYF. The CDR3 DNA follows: TGTGCCAGCAGTTTACTGAGCACAGATACGCAGTATTTT.